The 27 T cell receptor beta chains below all came from one sample that was sequenced in a study of cytomegalovirus exposure and HLA in healthy donors. Researchers ran the PCR with 60 Vbeta and 13 Jbeta primers. Repertoires were generated with immunoSEQ multiplex PCR, while TCRdb's copy carries only in-frame clones and drops some. The sample has about 190,000 clones, roughly 80% seen once; the top ten hold around 1.6%. Material: PBMCs. These TCRs come from a woman younger than 30 in good health and CMV-seronegative.

The V gene is TRBV2, the J gene TRBJ1-5; 8 bases are a match to TRBD1. The germline V gene encodes CDR1 SNHLY and CDR2 FYNNEI. CDR3 length: 18 amino acids. V dropped 5 bases and J dropped 3; count of bases not matched to a gene: 15. The CDR3 loop is CASSPMALGQANNQPQHF. The CDR3 bases are TGTGCCAGCAGTCCAATGGCATTGGGACAGGCAAACAATCAGCCCCAGCATTTT.

The chain employs TRBV4-3 and TRBJ2-2; 7 bases map to TRBD1. The germline gives CDR1 LGHNA, CDR2 YSLEER. V shed 7 bases and J 2 bases; nucleotides not matched to a gene: 4. The CDR3 has 14 residues. CDR3 bases: TGCGCCAGCACCGGGACAGTTAACACCGGGGAGCTGTTTTTT. This codes for CASTGTVNTGELFF.

The V gene is TRBV28, the J gene TRBJ2-7; D is perhaps TRBD1 (6 bases). The germline V gene encodes CDR1 MDHEN and CDR2 SYDVKM. This CDR3 contains 12 residues. The ends were cut back, 7 bases at V and 3 bases at J, with 10 bases in the middle. The CDR3 here is CASIGQNYEQYF. CDR3 nucleotides: TGTGCCAGCATAGGACAGAACTACGAGCAGTACTTC.

The rearrangement uses TRBV6-1 and TRBJ2-1; maybe TRBD1 (7 bases). V was pared by 3 bases and J by 6 bases, with 18 bases between. Germline V gives CDR1 MNHNS, CDR2 SASEGT. This CDR3 has 16 amino acids. The CDR3 spells CASSDGPTQGGNEQFF. Written as DNA, the CDR3 is TGTGCCAGCAGTGACGGACCCACCCAGGGGGGCAATGAGCAGTTCTTC.

Comments on this clone: Germline is not matched at one junction end, which may reflect a read error. This chain links TRBV19 with TRBJ1-1; 9 positions agree with TRBD1. Germline loops: CDR1 LNHDA, CDR2 SQIVND (reference sequence). The CDR3 loop spans 13 amino acids. The CDR3 DNA reads as TGTGCCACTAGTAGGACAGGGGAAAGGGAAGCTTTCTTT. It codes for CATSRTGEREAFF.

V gene TRBV30 combines with J gene TRBJ1-3; TRBD1 might be the D (5 bases). Germline V gene lookup returns CDR1 GTSNPN and CDR2 SVGIG (reference sequence). The CDR3 consists of 16 residues. V was cut by 1 base and J by 0 bases, with 13 bases left in between. The CDR3 DNA reads TGTGCCTGGAGTGGAGCAGGGCTTTACTCTGGAAACACCATATATTTT. Amino acid sequence: CAWSGAGLYSGNTIYF.

The CDR3 nucleotides are TGTGCCAGCAGCCCCGGGACAGGGATCAATCAGCCCCAGCATTTT. It codes for CASSPGTGINQPQHF. The V and J genes are TRBV7-2 and TRBJ1-5; 9 bases fit TRBD1. CDR3 length: 15 residues. V gave up 5 bases and J gave up 3 bases; unmatched junction bases: 5. CDR1 SGHTA and CDR2 FQGNSA come from the germline V gene.

The J gene is TRBJ1-5, the V gene TRBV29-1, with TRBD1 matching 9 bases. CDR3 size: 13 residues. V lost 4 bases to trimming and J lost 4 bases; unmatched junction nucleotides: 2. Germline V gene data show CDR1 as SQVTM and CDR2 as ANQGSEA. CDR3 coding DNA: TGCAGCGTTGGGGACAGGGAGAATCAGCCCCAGCATTTT. Translation gives CSVGDRENQPQHF.

The V call is TRBV6-5, the J call TRBJ2-7; the D gene is possibly TRBD1 (6 bases). Trimming removed 6 bases from V and 7 bases from J, with 16 bases in between. CDR1 is MNHEY and CDR2 is SVGAGI in the germline V gene. The CDR3 extends over 13 amino acids. The CDR3 coding sequence is TGTGCCAGCAGGCGACAGGTTAGGGGGGAGCAGTACTTC. Translation gives CASRRQVRGEQYF.

The chain combines TRBV2 with TRBJ1-1; 7 nucleotides agree with TRBD1. J gave up 5 bases and V 5 bases, and 5 bases lay outside the gene matches. Germline CDR1 SNHLY, CDR2 FYNNEI. The CDR3 is made up of 13 amino acids. The CDR3 region has the DNA TGTGCCAGCAGTCCTGACAGGGCGACTGAAGCTTTCTTT. Protein sequence: CASSPDRATEAFF.

The V gene is TRBV2, the J gene TRBJ2-4; D is unclear. Germline V gene data show CDR1 as SNHLY and CDR2 as FYNNEI. V was cut by 3 bases and J by 6 bases, with 6 bases left in between. The CDR3 length is 12 residues. CDR3 coding DNA: TGTGCCAGCAGTGACAGATCAAACATTCAGTACTTC. The encoded protein is CASSDRSNIQYF.

V usage is TRBV19 and J usage is TRBJ1-4; 8 bases are a match to TRBD1. This CDR3 is 17 amino acids long. CDR1 is LNHDA and CDR2 is SQIVND in the germline V gene (reference sequence). V lost 5 bases and J lost 3; bases outside the gene matches: 11. In DNA, the CDR3 is TGTGCCAGTAGTGCCCACCGGGACAGGATTTCTAATGAAAAACTGTTTTTT. As protein: CASSAHRDRISNEKLFF.

In this sample, this clone turned up a few times. CDR3 residues: CASLVSGYEAFF. CDR3 sequence (DNA): TGTGCCAGCCTCGTCAGCGGGTATGAAGCTTTCTTT. The V call is TRBV28, the J call TRBJ1-1; D not certain. The CDR3 totals 12 residues. From germline, CDR1 is MDHEN and CDR2 SYDVKM. The germline V and J ends were trimmed by 8 bases and 7 bases, with 14 bases remaining between them.

V usage is TRBV5-8 and J usage is TRBJ2-7; D perhaps matches TRBD2 (6 bases). V lost 4 bases and J 3 bases, leaving 11 bases between the germline ends. CDR1 SGHTS and CDR2 YDEGEE come from the germline V gene. The CDR3 is 13 residues long. CDR3 residues: CASSLGTYYEQYF. CDR3 bases: TGTGCCAGCAGCCTCGGGACTTACTACGAGCAGTACTTC. The full variable domain, its missing parts supplied by reference TRBV5-8 and TRBJ2-7, is EAGVTQSPTHLIKTRGQQATLRCSPISGHTSVYWYQQALGLGLQFLLWYDEGEERNRGNFPPRFSGRQFPNYSSELNVNALELEDSALYLCASSLGTYYEQYFGPGTRLTVT.

This rearrangement joins TRBV4-1 to TRBJ1-1; tentatively, D is TRBD1 (6 bases). CDR3 length equals 16 residues. V lost 3 bases and J lost 4, with 18 bases in between. Germline loops: CDR1 MGHRA, CDR2 YSYEKL. The CDR3 DNA is TGCGCCAGCAGCCACGTCCCCGGGGGGGGCGGCACTGAAGCTTTCTTT. This gives the protein CASSHVPGGGGTEAFF.

The genes are TRBV5-1 and TRBJ2-3; the match to TRBD2 covers 11 bases. Germline V CDR1 and CDR2: SGHRS, YFSETQ. The CDR3 has 17 amino acids. V lost 2 bases to trimming and J lost 2 bases; unmatched junction nucleotides: 7. The CDR3, as DNA: TGCGCCAGCAGCTTACCCGGGACTAGCGGCAACACAGATACGCAGTATTTT. Translating gives CASSLPGTSGNTDTQYF.

The chain employs TRBV7-3 and TRBJ2-1; D remains ambiguous. V was shortened by 5 bases and J by 3 bases, with 8 bases between the two germline ends. The CDR3 consists of 13 residues. The germline V gene encodes CDR1 SGHTA and CDR2 FQGTGA. The chain's CDR3 is CASSPSSYNEQFF. In DNA form, the CDR3 reads TGTGCCAGCAGCCCCTCCAGCTACAATGAGCAGTTCTTC.

J is TRBJ1-1 and V is TRBV5-1; 9 positions agree with TRBD1. This CDR3 has 14 residues. V lost 3 bases, J lost 11 bases, and 11 bases stayed unmatched. Germline V CDR1 and CDR2: SGHRS, YFSETQ. CDR3 sequence: CASSSTGTGSRAFF. DNA of the CDR3: TGCGCCAGCAGCTCCACCGGGACAGGGAGTAGGGCTTTCTTT.

This chain uses TRBV28 with TRBJ2-7, with 8 bases fitting TRBD2. CDR3 size: 13 residues. Looked up from germline, CDR1 is MDHEN and CDR2 is SYDVKM. Trimming removed 5 bases from V and 2 bases from J; junction bases left unmatched: 2. The CDR3 DNA is TGTGCCAGCAGTGGGGGACTAGCCTACGAGCAGTACTTC. It is translated as CASSGGLAYEQYF. The variable domain in full, completed from reference TRBV28 and TRBJ2-7, reads DVKVTQSSRYLVKRTGEKVFLECVQDMDHENMFWYRQDPGLGLRLIYFSYDVKMKEKGDIPEGYSVSREKKERFSLILESASTNQTSMYLCASSGGLAYEQYFGPGTRLTVT.

This clone was observed a single time. V and J are TRBV10-3 and TRBJ1-1, with a weak D call TRBD1 (5 bases). This CDR3 spans 14 amino acids. The V end lost 4 bases, the J end lost 6 bases, and 15 bases lay between the germline ends. Per germline, CDR1 ENHRY and CDR2 SYGVKD. The CDR3 DNA is TGTGCCATCAGTGGGGGGGACCCAACCGCTGAAGCTTTCTTT. It is translated as CAISGGDPTAEAFF.

The V call is TRBV4-2, the J call TRBJ2-6; D unclear. This CDR3 region has 16 residues. With 0 bases removed from V and 2 bases from J, the gap between germline ends came to 8 bases. CDR1 and CDR2 (germline): LGHNA, YNFKEQ. Written as DNA, the CDR3 is TGTGCCAGCAGCCAAGACGTTACAGCTGGGGCCAACGTCCTGACTTTC. It translates to CASSQDVTAGANVLTF.

The genes are TRBV11-2 and TRBJ2-7; a possible D gene is TRBD2 (6 bases). Looked up from germline, CDR1 is SGHAT and CDR2 is FQNNGV. This CDR3 region has 14 residues. V was clipped by 5 bases and J by 2 bases, with 13 bases between them. CDR3 amino acids: CASSRTGTPYEQYF. Written as DNA, the CDR3 is TGTGCCAGCAGCCGAACCGGGACTCCCTACGAGCAGTACTTC.

As concerns this clone: The junction and the germline gene differ at one end; a read error may be behind it. The J gene is TRBJ1-6, the V gene TRBV7-9, with D possibly TRBD1 on 5 matching bases. Germline values: CDR1 SEHNR, CDR2 FQNEAQ (reference sequence). The CDR3 is 14 amino acids. CDR3 loop: CSSSLLGDNSPLHF. In DNA, the CDR3 is TGTTCCAGCAGCTTACTAGGGGATAATTCACCCCTCCACTTT. Based on the CDR3 plus reference TRBV7-9 and TRBJ1-6, the full variable domain is DTGVSQNPRHKITKRGQNVTFRCDPISEHNRLYWYRQTLGQGPEFLTYFQNEAQLEKSRLLSDRFSAERPKGSFSTLEIQRTEQGDSAMYLCSSSLLGDNSPLHFGNGTRLTVT.

The CDR3 region is CASSYATTAPQEQYF. In DNA form, the CDR3 reads TGTGCCAGCAGCTACGCGACTACAGCCCCTCAAGAGCAGTACTTC. The chain combines TRBV7-2 with TRBJ2-7; D possibly corresponds to TRBD2 (5 bases). Trimming removed 4 bases at V and 7 bases at J, with 20 bases between. The length of the CDR3 is 15 residues. The germline gives CDR1 SGHTA, CDR2 FQGNSA.

J is TRBJ2-1 and V is TRBV5-6, with TRBD1 identical over 9 bases. V lost 4 bases, J lost 7 bases, and 15 bases stayed unmatched. Per germline, CDR1 SGHDT and CDR2 YYEEEE. CDR3 size: 17 residues. The CDR3 here is CASSPGTGRAGGNEQFF. The CDR3 coding sequence is TGTGCCAGCAGCCCCGGGACAGGGCGTGCGGGTGGGAATGAGCAGTTCTTC.

V and J are TRBV7-2 and TRBJ2-5; 11 bases fit TRBD1. After removal of 4 bases from V and 5 bases from J, the junction contained 0 bases not matched to a gene. The CDR3 loop spans 13 amino acids. Germline CDR1 is SGHTA and CDR2 is FQGNSA. CDR3 amino acids: CASSWDRGETQYF. CDR3 in DNA: TGTGCCAGCAGCTGGGACAGGGGGGAGACCCAGTACTTC.

CDR3 amino acids: CASSPRASEGETQYF. The DNA for the CDR3 is TGTGCCAGCAGCCCCCGGGCTAGCGAGGGAGAGACCCAGTACTTC. The chain recombines TRBV7-3 with TRBJ2-5; possibly TRBD2 for D (6 bases). Per germline, CDR1 SGHTA and CDR2 FQGTGA. The CDR3 is 15 residues long. Trimming removed 5 bases from V and 4 bases from J, with 17 bases in between.